One sample yielded the 4 T cell receptor beta chains listed below, sequenced in a study of identical twins. TCRdb itself ran the 5' RACE reads through MiXCR, one entry per CDR3 protein. The table has hundreds of thousands of distinct CDR3 sequences, 9% to 15% seen once. This same sample was also part of a study on yellow fever vaccine responses in identical twins.

Sequenced material: CD8+ T cells sorted from blood. The receptors come from a woman aged 18-30 years in good health.

A few counts support this clonotype. V gene TRBV13 combines with J gene TRBJ2-5; D not resolved. Per germline, CDR1 PRHDT and CDR2 FYEKMQ (reference sequence). Trimming took 0 bases from V and 5 from J, leaving 10 bases between them. There are 14 residues in the CDR3. The CDR3 is CASSLGAGVETQYF. CDR3 bases: TGTGCCAGCAGCTTAGGCGCTGGTGTTGAGACCCAGTACTTC.

The rearrangement uses TRBV13 and TRBJ2-2; D uncertain. Deletions cut 8 bases from V and 4 bases from J, with 8 bases between. The CDR3 is 12 amino acids. Germline V CDR1 and CDR2: PRHDT, FYEKMQ (reference sequence). CDR3 sequence: CASALGTGELFF. CDR3 nucleotides: TGTGCCAGCGCACTGGGCACCGGGGAGCTGTTTTTT.

The V and J genes are TRBV6-5 and TRBJ2-3; D may be TRBD1 (5 bases). The length of the CDR3 is 16 residues. CDR1 is MNHEY and CDR2 is SVGAGI in the germline V gene. V was clipped by 7 bases and J by 2 bases, with 19 bases between them. This CDR3 is CASTSSGYLSTDTQYF. DNA of the CDR3: TGTGCCAGCACTTCCTCAGGGTACCTTTCCACAGATACGCAGTATTTT.

The chain recombines TRBV9 with TRBJ2-1; possible D gene TRBD2, 6 bases. CDR1 and CDR2 from the germline V gene are SGDLS and YYNGEE. CDR3 length: 13 residues. V lost 0 bases to trimming and J lost 9 bases, with 10 bases between them. Written as DNA, the CDR3 is TGTGCCAGCAGCGTAGCCGACGGGGGTGAGCAGTTCTTC. Protein product: CASSVADGGEQFF.